These T cell receptor beta chains were read from a single sample in a study of blood T cell repertoires in COVID-19. Profiling relied on immunoSEQ multiplex PCR, and the TCRdb table lists in-frame clones only, not all of them. The sample gives approximately 160,000 clones, about 86% of which show up once; roughly 7% is in the top ten. The sample taken for sequencing was peripheral blood. Source of these receptors: a man aged 50 or older with active or convalescent COVID-19. Each CDR3 is given with its conserved first and last residue. Clone size, where shown, is once, few, many, or a class for clones that have expanded.

V: TRBV6-6
size: NA
J: TRBJ2-7
CDR3: CASSATGTYEQYF

V: TRBV20-1
size: NA
J: TRBJ2-7
CDR3: CSASTGTVTYEQYF

V: TRBV5-8
size: NA
J: TRBJ1-6
CDR3: CASTAYSREDSPLHF

V: TRBV25-1
size: NA
J: TRBJ2-1
CDR3: CASSTTGLVGNEQFF

V: TRBV9
size: NA
J: TRBJ2-5
CDR3: CASSVDVAGAGETQYF

V: TRBV3-1/TRBV3-2
size: NA
J: TRBJ2-7
CDR3: CASSETDFHEQYF

V: TRBV4-3
size: NA
J: TRBJ2-5
CDR3: CASSLHATAGEETQYF

V: TRBV9
size: NA
J: TRBJ2-3
CDR3: CASSAPGLADIRADTQYF

V: TRBV4-3
size: NA
J: TRBJ2-2
CDR3: CASSQETGVNTGELFF

V: TRBV20-1
size: NA
J: TRBJ2-1
CDR3: CSASTQEGRREQFF

V: TRBV7-2
size: NA
J: TRBJ2-1
CDR3: CASSGRGYNEQFF

V: TRBV2
size: NA
J: TRBJ1-5
CDR3: CASSEARNPNQPQHF

V: TRBV29-1
size: NA
J: TRBJ1-5
CDR3: CSVVVGGSNQPQHF

V: TRBV5-4
size: NA
J: TRBJ2-5
CDR3: CASSPGTSGGGETQYF

V: TRBV19
size: NA
J: TRBJ2-3
CDR3: CASSFRRADTQYF

V: TRBV5-5
size: NA
J: TRBJ2-1
CDR3: CASSLAGEGEQFF

V: TRBV24-1
size: few
J: TRBJ2-3
CDR3: CATSVGGSRDTQYF

V: TRBV5-5
size: NA
J: TRBJ2-7
CDR3: CASSLAGLGGYEQYF

V: TRBV19
size: NA
J: TRBJ2-7
CDR3: CASSWGGSYEQYF

V: TRBV27
size: NA
J: TRBJ2-4
CDR3: CASSLEGLAGGSTYF

V: TRBV6-5
size: NA
J: TRBJ2-7
CDR3: CASSQLAGPRQWYF

V: TRBV27
size: NA
J: TRBJ2-1
CDR3: CASSGRGGHNEQFF

V: TRBV19
size: NA
J: TRBJ2-5
CDR3: CASSLDSQETQYF

V: TRBV18
size: NA
J: TRBJ2-3
CDR3: CASSVQGTDTQYF

V: TRBV6-5
size: NA
J: TRBJ2-2
CDR3: CASRRTGYTGELFF

V: TRBV7-7
size: NA
J: TRBJ2-7
CDR3: CASSAGQSYEQYF

V: TRBV15
size: NA
J: TRBJ1-3
CDR3: CATSRDRGQGNTIYF

V: TRBV7-9
size: NA
J: TRBJ1-5
CDR3: CASSLGQGLQPQHF

V: TRBV7-9
size: NA
J: TRBJ2-1
CDR3: CASSLEAGSSYNEQFF

V: TRBV5-1
size: once
J: TRBJ1-1
CDR3: CASSSQGGDTEAFF

V: TRBV29-1
size: once
J: TRBJ2-7
CDR3: CSVLQGSYEQYF

V: TRBV9
size: NA
J: TRBJ1-2
CDR3: CASSRWGQGRYGYTF

V: TRBV11-2
size: NA
J: TRBJ1-2
CDR3: CASSLAQAKSGYTF

V: TRBV10-3
size: NA
J: TRBJ1-2
CDR3: CATRTGGDGYTF

V: TRBV12-3/TRBV12-4
size: few
J: TRBJ1-2
CDR3: CASREQPNYGYTF

V: TRBV5-4
size: NA
J: TRBJ2-3
CDR3: CASSPLAGVDTQYF

V: TRBV7-6
size: once
J: TRBJ1-1
CDR3: CASSPRQGTEAFF

V: TRBV6-1
size: NA
J: TRBJ2-5
CDR3: CASSASLAGGLQETQYF

V: TRBV18
size: NA
J: TRBJ1-1
CDR3: CASSPRAGGRNTEAFF

V: TRBV10-3
size: NA
J: TRBJ2-7
CDR3: CAISESSSVLYEQYF

V: TRBV6-5
size: once
J: TRBJ2-5
CDR3: CATLHTSGGAKTQYF

V: TRBV11-1
size: once
J: TRBJ1-2
CDR3: CARGFKRTHNYGYTF

V: TRBV7-8
size: few
J: TRBJ1-6
CDR3: CASSLLLRSSYNSPLHF

V: TRBV6-5
size: NA
J: TRBJ2-3
CDR3: CASSPAPGQQYF

V: TRBV7-3
size: NA
J: TRBJ2-1
CDR3: CASSLGGRAGNEQFF

V: TRBV7-8
size: NA
J: TRBJ2-1
CDR3: CASSSLSYNEQFF

V: TRBV27
size: NA
J: TRBJ1-5
CDR3: CASSSHQGQGMGQPQHF

V: TRBV6-5
size: once
J: TRBJ2-1
CDR3: CATMGARSSYNEQFF

V: TRBV27
size: NA
J: TRBJ2-3
CDR3: CASSLKRGSTDTQYF

V: TRBV6-2/TRBV6-3
size: NA
J: TRBJ2-7
CDR3: CASSYRMLPDTSSYEQYF

V: TRBV20-1
size: NA
J: TRBJ2-5
CDR3: CSASGQGVWETQYF

V: TRBV19
size: NA
J: TRBJ2-2
CDR3: CASSIVRQDGELFF

V: TRBV5-4
size: NA
J: TRBJ1-6
CDR3: CASSSDLGQGGSPLHF

V: TRBV7-2
size: NA
J: TRBJ1-5
CDR3: CASRGQQGDQPQHF

V: TRBV4-2
size: NA
J: TRBJ1-6
CDR3: CASSQHRTDPNSPLHF